The T cell receptor (beta chain) described here comes from a study of a mutant IDH1 vaccine in newly diagnosed glioma (dated by TCRdb to about 2021). As for the study more broadly: Patients were given eight vaccinations, in weeks 1, 3, 5, 7, 11, 15, 19 and 23, which matched visits V03 through V10. Vaccination started 4-6 weeks after radiotherapy alone, or was given together with temozolomide cycles in the groups whose treatment included chemotherapy. Peripheral blood samples were drawn at six visits, namely V03 (baseline), V05, V07, V10, V12 and V13. Before enrollment, most patients had been given radiochemotherapy with temozolomide as standard therapy, while the rest had received either radiotherapy alone or temozolomide alone. For exploratory analyses, longitudinal TCRB deep sequencing was carried out in about two dozen treated patients wherever samples were available. The approximately 30 treated patients were 62.5% male and roughly 40% female, with a mean age of around 40 years. Summary of the overall study and its limitations: Pseudoprogression appeared unrelated to alterations in the top peripheral T cell clonotypes detected by TCRB sequencing. PBMC samples for TCRB deep sequencing were selected based on availability. It was noted by the authors that analyses of patient blood samples could not be reproduced owing to sample limitations. Immune responses induced by the vaccine were seen in 90% to 95% of patients across multiple MHC alleles.

The sample's time point label, decoded: week 5, during vaccination. A 20-mer mutant IDH1 peptide at 300 micrograms in Montanide made up each vaccine dose, which was injected subcutaneously together with topical imiquimod. The donors had newly diagnosed IDH1-mutant astrocytomas of WHO grade 3 or 4 that showed loss of nuclear ATRX. The samples were drawn from NOA16, a multicentre, single-arm, open-label phase I trial in Germany that tested a mutant IDH1 peptide vaccine in humans for the first time. The DNeasy Blood and Tissue Kit was used to extract genomic DNA from EDTA blood for TCRB sequencing. The library was produced with the immunoSEQ multiplex PCR assay. Following the manufacturer's protocol, the hsTCRB Kit was used to amplify rearranged TCR beta chain sequences. TCRB libraries were sequenced on an Illumina MiSeq. The authors processed their data as follows. Demultiplexing, trimming and gene mapping were performed with the kit vendor's proprietary platform. Imported from immuneACCESS, the table was reduced by TCRdb to in-frame sequences with V and J called. These copies leave out some clones; in studies compared against another copy, an unresolved V gene accounts for under half, and the cause of the remainder is not known. That table supplies the V and J calls and clone size; D and trimming were determined from the DNA. The sample table lists fewer than 70,000 clones, about 90% of them with a count of one. Clones ranked in the top ten supply around 4.4% of the sample.

With regard to this clone: Its antigen is currently not known. No much larger clone exists at a distance of one base, and base qualities are not known.

The germline V gene (reference sequence) specifies LNHDA as CDR1 and SQIVND as CDR2. Measured from the cysteine to the phenylalanine, the CDR3 is 13 residues long. Of all the DNA, just the CDR3 is kept, 39 bases in frame from base 1. V lost 3 bases and J lost 11 bases; the stretch between them is 14 bases long. Rearrangement joined TRBV19 to TRBJ1-5, and possibly TRBD1, on 5 matching bases. The receptor comes from a woman aged 40 to 50 with glioma. The sequencing here drew on PBMCs, taken from a glioma patient whose treatment included an IDH1 peptide vaccine. The DNA sequence is as follows: TGTGCCAGTAGTATCAGTGGGACGTGGGCCCAGCATTTT. It encodes CASSISGTWAQHF.